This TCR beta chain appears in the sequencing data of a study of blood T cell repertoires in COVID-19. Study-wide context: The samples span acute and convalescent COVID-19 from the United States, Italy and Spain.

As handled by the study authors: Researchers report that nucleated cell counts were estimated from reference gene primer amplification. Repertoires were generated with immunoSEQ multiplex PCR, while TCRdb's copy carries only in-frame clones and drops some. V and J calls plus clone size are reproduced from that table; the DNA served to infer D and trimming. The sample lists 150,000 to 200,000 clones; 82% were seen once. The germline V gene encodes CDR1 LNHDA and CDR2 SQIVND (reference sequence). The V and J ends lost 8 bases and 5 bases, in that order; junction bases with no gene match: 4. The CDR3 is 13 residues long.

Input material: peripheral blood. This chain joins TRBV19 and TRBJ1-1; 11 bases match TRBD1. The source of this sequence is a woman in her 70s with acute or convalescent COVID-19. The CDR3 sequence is CASGDRGSTEAFF. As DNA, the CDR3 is TGTGCCAGTGGGGACAGGGGGAGTACTGAAGCTTTCTTT.